Listed here are 5 T cell receptor beta chains from one sample, sequenced in a study of T-cell memory formation after mild COVID-19. TCRdb processed the 5' RACE reads anew with MiXCR; each CDR3 protein has one entry. This table holds roughly 350,000 distinct CDR3 sequences, approximately 21% found once. Material: PBMCs or a T cell subset sorted from them (not recorded which). The receptors come from an adult woman who had mild COVID-19 (a few samples of this study predate the infection). Cell type and time point are not known.

The chain uses TRBV30 and TRBJ1-1, with D possibly matching TRBD1 (5 bases). CDR1 is GTSNPN, CDR2 SVGIG, per germline (reference sequence). Trimming removed 2 bases at V and 5 bases at J, with 15 bases between. The CDR3 extends over 14 amino acids. The CDR3 loop reads CAWSRTRGRTEAFF. CDR3 coding DNA: TGTGCCTGGAGTCGTACACGGGGGAGGACTGAAGCTTTCTTT.

As for this clonotype: A much larger clone differs by one base, so this may be a read error. This chain connects TRBV27 to TRBJ1-5; D is possibly TRBD1 (6 bases). This CDR3 is built from 16 residues. CDR1 MNHEY and CDR2 SMNVEV come from the germline V gene (reference sequence). CDR3 sequence reads: CDSSPQGQGSNQPQHF. CDR3 coding DNA: TGTGACAGCAGCCCGCAGGGTCAGGGGAGCAATCAGCCCCAGCATTTT.

The chain is built from TRBV20-1 and TRBJ2-5; 13 bases align to TRBD2. The CDR3 covers 14 residues. J lost 4 bases, V lost 7 bases, and 6 bases had no gene match. Germline V gives CDR1 DFQATT, CDR2 SNEGSKA (reference sequence). The CDR3 bases are TGCAGTGGGACACTAGCGGGGGGGGTAGAGACCCAGTACTTC. Amino acids: CSGTLAGGVETQYF.

This clonotype was picked up a small number of times. The chain uses TRBV3-1 and TRBJ2-1; 8 positions agree with TRBD1. This CDR3 is 16 amino acids long. CDR1 LGHDT and CDR2 YNNKEL come from the germline V gene (reference sequence). The V segment lost 5 bases and the J segment 1 base; nucleotides outside the gene matches: 7. The CDR3 region is CASSNRQGSSYNEQFF. The CDR3 bases are TGTGCCAGCAGCAACCGACAGGGGAGTTCCTACAATGAGCAGTTCTTC.

Only a few counts were recorded for this clonotype. This chain joins TRBV12-3 or TRBV12-4 and TRBJ2-1, with D unresolved. The CDR3 spans 10 residues. Trimming cost V 5 bases and J 5 bases, with 1 base left between them. This CDR3 reads CASSNNEQFF. CDR3 nucleotide sequence: TGTGCCAGCAGTAACAATGAGCAGTTCTTC.